The 29 T cell receptor beta chains reported below all come from one sample, sequenced in a study of PD-1 blockade in classical Hodgkin lymphoma. Assay used: immunoSEQ multiplex PCR; TCRdb lists only in-frame clones, some missing. The table lists 20,000 to 25,000 clones, under 95% of them singletons. The time point was: newly diagnosed, previously untreated cHL patient sample. Thawed PBMCs yielded CD4+ T cells through magnetic negative selection. The source material was CD4+ T cells from blood. Source of these receptors: a human donor with classical Hodgkin lymphoma.

The chain is built from TRBV30 and TRBJ2-1; no clear D gene. This CDR3 has 14 amino acids. V dropped 2 bases and J dropped 3 bases, with 11 bases sitting between them. Germline loops: CDR1 GTSNPN, CDR2 SVGIG (reference sequence). The CDR3 region has the DNA TGTGCCTGGAGTAAGTCGAACATCTACAATGAGCAGTTCTTC. It yields the protein CAWSKSNIYNEQFF.

This chain uses TRBV15 with TRBJ1-1; D uncertain. CDR1 and CDR2 from the germline V gene are LNHNV and YYDKDF (reference sequence). This CDR3 is built from 14 residues. Trimming left V 3 bases short and J 0 bases short, with 8 bases between. For the CDR3, the DNA is TGTGCCACCAGCAGGGAGGCAATGAACACTGAAGCTTTCTTT. It specifies CATSREAMNTEAFF.

This chain connects TRBV6-1 to TRBJ2-2; 12 bases match TRBD2. There are 15 residues in the CDR3. J gave up 6 bases and V 5 bases, and 4 bases lay outside the gene matches. Germline CDR1 and CDR2: MNHNS and SASEGT. The CDR3 is CASSPLAGGPGELFF. For the CDR3, the DNA is TGTGCCAGCAGTCCTCTAGCGGGGGGGCCCGGGGAGCTGTTTTTT.

To note about this clone: The DNA is omitted, as the CDR3 cannot be located on it reliably, and the CDR3 follows TCRdb's listing. This chain connects TRBV27 to TRBJ1-4; the D call in the table, TRBD1, was not verified against the DNA. The CDR3 length is 11 residues, termini included. The V gene's germline CDR1 is MNHEY and CDR2 SMNVEV (reference sequence). CDR3 loop: CAIPKWGQGIF.

The V and J genes are TRBV15 and TRBJ1-5, with D unresolved. The germline V gene encodes CDR1 LNHNV and CDR2 YYDKDF (reference sequence). Trimming pared 1 base from V and 0 bases from J, leaving 10 bases between. The CDR3 loop spans 16 amino acids. The CDR3 region has the DNA TGTGCCACCAGCAGAGCTTATGGTTATAGCAATCAGCCCCAGCATTTT. Translated: CATSRAYGYSNQPQHF.

The chain joins TRBV10-2 to TRBJ1-1, with D uncertain. The length of the CDR3 is 13 residues. CDR1 and CDR2 from the germline V gene are WSHSY and SAAADI. V was trimmed by 4 bases and J by 1 base, leaving 7 bases between them. The CDR3 sequence: CASSGWRNTEAFF. CDR3 coding DNA: TGCGCCAGCAGTGGATGGAGGAACACTGAAGCTTTCTTT.

The chain uses TRBV27 and TRBJ2-1; 8 bases fit TRBD1. CDR1 is MNHEY and CDR2 is SMNVEV in the germline V gene (reference sequence). CDR3 length: 14 amino acids. The trim removed 2 bases at V and 3 bases at J, leaving 0 bases unmatched. This CDR3 is CASSLGTGYNEQFF. The DNA for the CDR3 is TGTGCCAGCAGTTTAGGGACAGGCTACAATGAGCAGTTCTTC.

The chain joins TRBV11-2 to TRBJ1-3; D uncertain. The germline gives CDR1 SGHAT, CDR2 FQNNGV. This CDR3 comprises 13 residues. Trimming removed 6 bases from V and 6 bases from J, with 12 bases in between. CDR3 sequence (DNA): TGTGCCAGCAGGTCCATAGGTCTAAACACCATATATTTT. Its protein product is CASRSIGLNTIYF.

The J gene is TRBJ2-7, the V gene TRBV6-5; 7 positions match TRBD2. The length of the CDR3 is 15 residues. The junction had 10 bases not matched to a gene; V was cut back by 5 bases and J by 3 bases. Germline V CDR1 and CDR2: MNHEY, SVGAGI. The CDR3 loop reads CASSPRPGGNYEQYF. For the CDR3, the DNA is TGTGCCAGCAGTCCCCGCCCCGGGGGGAACTACGAGCAGTACTTC.

The V call is TRBV9, the J call TRBJ2-5, with D unclear. Looked up from germline, CDR1 is SGDLS and CDR2 is YYNGEE. Trimming cost V 8 bases and J 2 bases, with 13 bases left between them. The CDR3 spans 13 residues. The CDR3 region has the DNA TGTGCCAGTTCGAAGACCGCGCAAGAGACCCAGTACTTC. Its translation: CASSKTAQETQYF.

J is TRBJ1-5 and V is TRBV28, with TRBD1 as a possible D gene (6 bases). Between the trimmed V and J ends, which lost 6 bases and 4 bases, there was a span of 16 bases. Germline assignment: CDR1 MDHEN and CDR2 SYDVKM. CDR3 length equals 15 residues. The CDR3 loop reads CASRSAGHLNQPQHF. The CDR3 nucleotides are TGTGCCAGCAGGTCGGCGGGACATTTGAATCAGCCCCAGCATTTT.

V gene TRBV11-2 combines with J gene TRBJ2-5, with 12 nucleotides matching TRBD2. CDR3 length: 16 residues. Germline V gene data show CDR1 as SGHAT and CDR2 as FQNNGV. V was pared by 6 bases and J by 4 bases, with 9 bases of the junction left unmatched. CDR3 in DNA: TGTGCCAGCAGACCTAGCGGGGGGGCCGGTAGAGAGACCCAGTACTTC. It specifies CASRPSGGAGRETQYF.

V is TRBV9 and J is TRBJ2-2; a possible D gene is TRBD1 (6 bases). The CDR3 extends over 15 amino acids. Germline V gene sequence: CDR1 SGDLS, CDR2 YYNGEE. Trimming removed 0 bases at V and 6 bases at J, with 12 bases between. CDR3 coding DNA: TGTGCCAGCAGCGTAGAACAGGGTAAGTCCGGGGAGCTGTTTTTT. Translated: CASSVEQGKSGELFF.

This clone was observed once. The chain combines TRBV7-8 with TRBJ2-1; 10 bases are a match to TRBD2. CDR1 and CDR2 from the germline V gene are SGHVS and FQNEAQ. J lost 6 bases, V lost 7 bases, and 6 bases had no gene match. The CDR3 runs 14 residues. CDR3 loop: CASTSGGAFNEQFF. Here the CDR3 DNA reads TGTGCCAGCACCAGCGGGGGGGCTTTCAATGAGCAGTTCTTC.

The V call is TRBV5-4, the J call TRBJ1-2; D ambiguous. With 4 bases removed from V and 2 bases from J, the gap between germline ends came to 9 bases. Germline CDR1 is SGHNT and CDR2 is YYREEE (reference sequence). The CDR3 has 13 amino acids. Here the CDR3 DNA reads TGTGCCAGCAGCCCCAGGTCCAACTATGGCTACACCTTC. Encoded protein: CASSPRSNYGYTF.

The chain joins TRBV27 to TRBJ1-5, with a possible D match to TRBD1 (6 bases). Trimming removed 1 base from V and 0 bases from J, with 7 bases in between. In germline, CDR1 is MNHEY, CDR2 SMNVEV (reference sequence). The CDR3 is 15 residues long. The CDR3 region has the DNA TGTGCCAGCAGTTTATGGGGGCATAGCAATCAGCCCCAGCATTTT. Translation: CASSLWGHSNQPQHF.

V gene TRBV29-1 combines with J gene TRBJ1-1; D remains ambiguous. The CDR3 is made up of 11 amino acids. Germline CDR1 reads SQVTM; CDR2 reads ANQGSEA. V gave up 5 bases and J gave up 10 bases, with 14 bases separating them. The CDR3 region has the DNA TGCAGCGTTTCCTCCTCTTCGGGAGCTTTCTTT. Amino acid sequence: CSVSSSSGAFF.

The V call is TRBV4-1, the J call TRBJ1-2; 9 positions agree with TRBD1. The V gene's germline CDR1 is MGHRA and CDR2 YSYEKL. V lost 3 bases, J lost 6 bases, and 14 bases stayed unmatched. This CDR3 has 17 amino acids. The DNA for the CDR3 is TGCGCCAGCAGCCATAGGCGTATAGACAGGGGGAGTAATGGCTACACCTTC. Its protein is CASSHRRIDRGSNGYTF.

This clone has only a few counts. The chain is built from TRBV6-5 and TRBJ2-4; either TRBD1 or TRBD2 may supply D (5 bases each). V was cut by 5 bases and J by 12 bases, with 17 bases left in between. Per the germline V gene, CDR1 is MNHEY and CDR2 is SVGAGI. The CDR3 runs 13 residues. CDR3 DNA sequence: TGTGCCAGCAGTACGCCCGGGGCTCTCAATCAGTACTTC. This sequence encodes CASSTPGALNQYF.

This clone occurred a few times. The V call is TRBV9, the J call TRBJ1-6; TRBD1 aligns across 7 bases. The ends lost 4 bases at V and 11 bases at J; junction bases unmatched: 6. Germline assignment: CDR1 SGDLS and CDR2 YYNGEE. The CDR3 has 13 amino acids. This chain's CDR3 is CASSSTGAPPLHF. CDR3 nucleotide sequence: TGTGCCAGCAGCAGCACAGGGGCCCCACCCCTCCACTTT.

The chain links TRBV5-1 to TRBJ2-3, with 13 bases matching TRBD2. CDR1 is SGHRS, CDR2 YFSETQ, per germline. The junction had 3 bases not matched to a gene; V was cut back by 4 bases and J by 7 bases. This CDR3 is 14 amino acids long. The CDR3 sequence is CASSGGTSGNTQYF. CDR3 sequence (DNA): TGCGCCAGCAGCGGTGGGACTAGCGGGAATACGCAGTATTTT.

The chain has TRBV13 and TRBJ2-2, with TRBD1 as a possible D gene (6 bases). The germline CDR1 and CDR2 sequences are PRHDT and FYEKMQ (reference sequence). The CDR3 covers 15 residues. Between the trimmed V and J ends, which lost 4 bases and 4 bases, there was a span of 13 bases. This chain's CDR3 is CASSSPGQITGELFF. The DNA of the CDR3 is TGTGCCAGCAGCTCGCCGGGACAAATCACCGGGGAGCTGTTTTTT.

The chain links TRBV5-1 to TRBJ2-5; 10 positions agree with TRBD2. The germline V gene encodes CDR1 SGHRS and CDR2 YFSETQ. CDR3 length: 16 residues. V gave up 0 bases and J gave up 5 bases; unmatched junction bases: 7. CDR3 in DNA: TGCGCCAGCAGCTTGGGCGTACCAGCGGGGGGGGAGACCCAGTACTTC. This gives the protein CASSLGVPAGGETQYF.

This chain uses TRBV19 with TRBJ1-2; perhaps TRBD1 as D (5 bases). This CDR3 region has 14 residues. Deletions cut 3 bases from V and 0 bases from J, with 8 bases between. Germline CDR1 LNHDA, CDR2 SQIVND (reference sequence). CDR3 in amino acids: CASSIQGSNYGYTF. Written as DNA, the CDR3 is TGTGCCAGTAGTATCCAGGGATCTAACTATGGCTACACCTTC.

V and J are TRBV5-6 and TRBJ1-5; D is unresolved. The CDR3 covers 13 residues. With 4 bases removed from V and 4 bases from J, the gap between germline ends came to 9 bases. CDR1 is SGHDT and CDR2 is YYEEEE in the germline V gene. The CDR3 DNA is TGTGCCAGCAGCGTGACCGAAAATCAGCCCCAGCATTTT. It codes for CASSVTENQPQHF.

The V gene is TRBV7-8, the J gene TRBJ2-1, with 7 bases fitting TRBD2. This CDR3 contains 12 residues. Germline assignment: CDR1 SGHVS and CDR2 FQNEAQ. Trimming removed 1 base from V and 9 bases from J; junction bases left unmatched: 0. The CDR3 nucleotides read TGTGCCAGCAGCTTAGGGGGGGGTGAGCAGTTCTTC. Translated, it gives CASSLGGGEQFF.

The V gene is TRBV19, the J gene TRBJ2-3; 9 nucleotides line up with TRBD2. V lost 5 bases, J lost 0 bases, and 6 bases stayed unmatched. In germline, CDR1 is LNHDA, CDR2 SQIVND (reference sequence). The CDR3 spans 16 residues. The CDR3 spells CASSGVAGASTDTQYF. The CDR3 coding sequence is TGTGCCAGTAGTGGAGTAGCGGGGGCCAGCACAGATACGCAGTATTTT.

This chain uses TRBV6-5 with TRBJ1-2; tentative D call: TRBD1 (5 bases). In germline, CDR1 is MNHEY, CDR2 SVGAGI. This CDR3 is 14 amino acids long. Trimming shortened V by 0 bases and J by 7 bases, and 12 bases separated the two germline ends. As DNA, the CDR3 is TGTGCCAGCAGTTACTCGACCAGGGAAGGTGGCTACACCTTC. It encodes CASSYSTREGGYTF.

The V and J genes are TRBV6-1 and TRBJ2-1; TRBD1 might be the D (7 bases). The V gene's germline CDR1 is MNHNS and CDR2 SASEGT. The CDR3 totals 15 residues. Trimming took 7 bases from V and 8 from J, leaving 21 bases between them. The CDR3 sequence is CASNRGPEGLYEQFF. The DNA of the CDR3 is TGTGCCAGCAATAGGGGGCCTGAGGGACTCTATGAGCAGTTCTTC.